This T cell receptor beta chain is from a study of blood T cell repertoires in COVID-19. The overall study: Nucleic acid was either cDNA or gDNA, and it came from T cells, B-cell-depleted T cells, or PBMCs.

The trim removed 0 bases at V and 3 bases at J, leaving 11 bases unmatched. This CDR3 comprises 18 residues. Germline assignment: CDR1 LGHDT and CDR2 YNNKEL (reference sequence). TCRdb's copy holds only in-frame clones and misses some; the assay was immunoSEQ multiplex PCR. There are around 150,000 clones in the sample; 75% to 80% occur only once, and roughly 8.9% lies in the top ten. The V and J genes are TRBV3-1 (or the pseudogene TRBV3-2) and TRBJ2-5; 9 bases agree with TRBD2. The origin of this receptor is a woman aged 45-65 years with active or convalescent COVID-19. The sequenced material came from peripheral blood. This chain's CDR3 is CASSQEGLAGALKETQYF. The CDR3 DNA follows: TGTGCCAGCAGCCAAGAGGGGTTAGCGGGGGCCTTGAAAGAGACCCAGTACTTC.